The 24 T cell receptor beta chains reported below all come from one sample, sequenced in a study of cytomegalovirus exposure and HLA in healthy donors. Use of 60 Vbeta and 13 Jbeta primers characterized the PCR. The method was immunoSEQ multiplex PCR; TCRdb's version includes in-frame clones alone and lacks a portion of them. The sample lists approximately 150,000 clones, about 80% occurring once. The specimen sequenced was PBMCs. These receptors originate from a man aged 35-49 years in good health and CMV-seropositive.

CDR3 in amino acids: CASQGVKSGLAETQYF. CDR3 coding DNA: TGCGCCAGCCAGGGGGTCAAGTCGGGTCTCGCGGAGACCCAGTACTTC. The rearrangement joins TRBV10-2 to TRBJ2-5, with 7 bases aligning to TRBD1. CDR3 length: 16 amino acids. The germline V gene encodes CDR1 WSHSY and CDR2 SAAADI. The V and J ends lost 8 bases and 5 bases, in that order; junction bases with no gene match: 17.

The V and J genes are TRBV6-4 and TRBJ2-6, with D possibly matching TRBD1 (7 bases). In germline, CDR1 is MRHNA, CDR2 SNTAGT. This CDR3 is built from 15 residues. V dropped 5 bases and J dropped 4 bases, with 12 bases sitting between them. In nucleotides, the CDR3 is TGTGCCAGCAGTCCAGGGGGGACGGGGGCCAACGTCCTGACTTTC. It codes for CASSPGGTGANVLTF.

The V and J genes are TRBV19 and TRBJ2-1; tentative D call: TRBD2 (6 bases). The germline V gene has CDR1 LNHDA and CDR2 SQIVND (reference sequence). This CDR3 region has 14 residues. Trimming removed 5 bases at V and 4 bases at J, with 12 bases between. The CDR3 sequence is CASSAGYSYNEQFF. The CDR3 bases are TGTGCCAGTAGTGCGGGGTACTCTTACAATGAGCAGTTCTTC.

The genes are TRBV5-1 and TRBJ2-1; 7 positions agree with TRBD1. The junction had 2 bases not matched to a gene; V was cut back by 0 bases and J by 2 bases. The germline gives CDR1 SGHRS, CDR2 YFSETQ. This CDR3 is 15 amino acids long. The CDR3 nucleotides are TGCGCCAGCAGCTTGGTCAGGGGGACCTACAATGAGCAGTTCTTC. Protein product: CASSLVRGTYNEQFF.

This rearrangement joins TRBV29-1 to TRBJ2-1; no definite D call. Germline V gene lookup returns CDR1 SQVTM and CDR2 ANQGSEA. Trimming shortened V by 1 base and J by 0 bases, and 13 bases separated the two germline ends. There are 16 residues in the CDR3. CDR3 region: CSVEGLVLSSYNEQFF. CDR3 sequence (DNA): TGCAGCGTTGAAGGTCTGGTCTTGAGCTCCTACAATGAGCAGTTCTTC.

On this clone itself: Germline is not matched at one junction end, which may reflect a read error. At the DNA level, this CDR3 is encoded by other sequences in the same sample as well. This rearrangement joins TRBV10-2 to TRBJ1-5, with 8 bases that match TRBD1. The length of the CDR3 is 14 residues. Germline V gene lookup returns CDR1 WSHSY and CDR2 SAAADI. The CDR3: CASSGGTGNQPQHF. The CDR3 DNA reads TGCGCCAGCAGTGGGGGGACAGGCAACCAGCCCCAGCATTTT.

The gene calls are TRBV5-1 and TRBJ1-1, with a weak D call TRBD1 (6 bases). The length of the CDR3 is 15 residues. In germline, CDR1 is SGHRS, CDR2 YFSETQ. V lost 3 bases to trimming and J lost 3 bases, with 15 bases between them. CDR3 sequence (DNA): TGCGCCAGCAGCTATACAGGGAGTTGGGACACTGAAGCTTTCTTT. Amino acids: CASSYTGSWDTEAFF.

The chain couples TRBV4-2 to TRBJ1-2; the match to TRBD1 covers 7 bases. Germline values: CDR1 LGHNA, CDR2 YNFKEQ. The CDR3 is made up of 15 amino acids. V shed 1 base and J 2 bases; nucleotides not matched to a gene: 4. CDR3 DNA sequence: TGTGCCAGCAGCCAAGGGAGGGGGCTGAACTATGGCTACACCTTC. Protein product: CASSQGRGLNYGYTF.

This chain links TRBV2 with TRBJ2-2; D not certain. Germline V gives CDR1 SNHLY, CDR2 FYNNEI. V lost 5 bases, J lost 3 bases, and 4 bases lay in between. The length of the CDR3 is 12 residues. The CDR3: CASSPDTGELFF. The CDR3 DNA reads TGTGCCAGCAGTCCGGACACCGGGGAGCTGTTTTTT. Together with reference TRBV2 and TRBJ2-2, the CDR3 gives the full variable domain: EPEVTQTPSHQVTQMGQEVILRCVPISNHLYFYWYRQILGQKVEFLVSFYNNEISEKSEIFDDQFSVERPDGSNFTLKIRSTKLEDSAMYFCASSPDTGELFFGEGSRLTVL.

A word on this clone: Additional DNA sequences in this sample encode the identical CDR3. The V and J genes are TRBV18 and TRBJ2-5; no clear D gene. V lost 6 bases to trimming and J lost 3 bases, with 5 bases between them. The CDR3 spans 11 residues. Germline CDR1 and CDR2: KGHSH and LQKENI. The DNA for the CDR3 is TGTGCCAGCTCGCCGGAAGAGACCCAGTACTTC. Translating it yields CASSPEETQYF.

In DNA form, the CDR3 reads TGTGCCATCAGGACCGACAGGGGGTATAACTATGGCTACACCTTC. Protein: CAIRTDRGYNYGYTF. This chain connects TRBV10-3 to TRBJ1-2, with 9 bases aligning to TRBD1. The CDR3 extends over 15 amino acids. Germline V CDR1 and CDR2: ENHRY, SYGVKD. V shed 6 bases and J 1 base; nucleotides not matched to a gene: 6.

The chain uses TRBV10-3 and TRBJ2-7; 9 nucleotides match TRBD2. The V gene's germline CDR1 is ENHRY and CDR2 SYGVKD. V shed 5 bases, J shed 5 bases, and the junction held 4 bases outside the gene matches. CDR3 length equals 13 residues. In nucleotides, the CDR3 is TGTGCCATCAGTTTAGCGGGAGTGAACGAGCAGTACTTC. The encoded protein is CAISLAGVNEQYF.

The chain joins TRBV5-1 to TRBJ2-5, with TRBD1 as a possible D gene (5 bases). The germline V gene has CDR1 SGHRS and CDR2 YFSETQ. Trimming cost V 0 bases and J 11 bases, with 17 bases left between them. This CDR3 has 14 amino acids. The CDR3 loop reads CASSLAETVGKQYF. DNA for the CDR3: TGCGCCAGCAGCTTGGCCGAGACAGTGGGGAAGCAGTACTTC.

V gene TRBV10-3 combines with J gene TRBJ2-5; 11 bases align to TRBD1. With the DNA end fitting TRBJ2-7 better, the J assignment may be wrong. The CDR3 sequence is 16 residues long. Looked up from germline, CDR1 is ENHRY and CDR2 is SYGVKD. The CDR3 region has the DNA TGTGCCATCAGGGGACAGGGGGTAGGCACGGCCTACGAGCAGTACTTC. This translates into CAIRGQGVGTAYEQYF.

This clone appeared once. V usage is TRBV7-2 and J usage is TRBJ2-1, with 11 bases matching TRBD2. This CDR3 is built from 14 residues. With 3 bases clipped from V and 5 bases from J, the junction kept 0 bases outside the gene matches. CDR1 is SGHTA and CDR2 is FQGNSA in the germline V gene. Here the CDR3 reads CASSFSGRDNEQFF. CDR3 sequence (DNA): TGTGCCAGCAGCTTTAGCGGGAGGGACAATGAGCAGTTCTTC.

The chain employs TRBV5-6 and TRBJ2-5; TRBD2 aligns across 10 bases. V dropped 2 bases and J dropped 4; count of bases not matched to a gene: 11. CDR3 length: 17 amino acids. The germline gives CDR1 SGHDT, CDR2 YYEEEE. The CDR3 nucleotides read TGTGCCAGCAGCTTTACCCTAGCGGGAGAGGCTGGAGAGACCCAGTACTTC. This encodes CASSFTLAGEAGETQYF.

The V and J genes are TRBV6-5 and TRBJ2-1; no firm D call. Germline CDR1 MNHEY, CDR2 SVGAGI. Trimming removed 0 bases at V and 4 bases at J, with 4 bases between. This CDR3 is 13 amino acids long. CDR3 amino acids: CASSYSSYNEQFF. The CDR3 DNA reads as TGTGCCAGCAGTTACTCGTCATACAATGAGCAGTTCTTC.

This clone came up once. J is TRBJ2-1 and V is TRBV29-1; TRBD2 matches at 11 bases. The CDR3 is 14 residues long. V gave up 5 bases and J gave up 8 bases; unmatched junction bases: 8. The germline CDR1 and CDR2 sequences are SQVTM and ANQGSEA. The CDR3 region is CSVILAGVSYEQFF. The CDR3 DNA reads TGCAGCGTTATACTAGCGGGAGTTTCATATGAGCAGTTCTTC.

The V call is TRBV28, the J call TRBJ2-3, with 8 bases that match TRBD2. Germline V gene lookup returns CDR1 MDHEN and CDR2 SYDVKM. Trimming cost V 6 bases and J 7 bases; bases outside gene matches: 15. There are 16 residues in the CDR3. The CDR3 spells CASSLLGSGSINTQYF. The DNA of the CDR3 is TGTGCCAGCAGCCTACTCGGAAGCGGGAGTATTAATACGCAGTATTTT.

V and J are TRBV27 and TRBJ1-1; D gene uncertain. Germline lookup yields CDR1 MNHEY and CDR2 SMNVEV (reference sequence). This CDR3 has 15 amino acids. V lost 3 bases, J lost 3 bases, and 14 bases lay in between. CDR3 sequence reads: CASSFSTLGDTEAFF. CDR3 nucleotide sequence: TGTGCCAGCAGTTTTAGTACACTGGGAGACACTGAAGCTTTCTTT.

The chain combines TRBV5-8 with TRBJ1-2; D not certain. The CDR3 runs to 10 residues. The V end lost 4 bases, the J end lost 5 bases, and 3 bases lay between the germline ends. The germline CDR1 and CDR2 sequences are SGHTS and YDEGEE. CDR3 coding DNA: TGTGCCAGCAGCGAGTATGGCTACACCTTC. It codes for CASSEYGYTF.

The V call is TRBV30, the J call TRBJ2-2; 14 bases align to TRBD2. This CDR3 has 18 amino acids. The germline V gene encodes CDR1 GTSNPN and CDR2 SVGIG (reference sequence). V gave up 7 bases and J gave up 2 bases; unmatched junction bases: 12. The CDR3 DNA follows: TGTGCCTCTTCATTCGGACTAGCGGGAGGTGCAAACACCGGGGAGCTGTTTTTT. Translated, it gives CASSFGLAGGANTGELFF.

The rearrangement links TRBV9 to TRBJ2-1, with 9 bases that match TRBD1. The CDR3 length is 17 residues. Germline V gene sequence: CDR1 SGDLS, CDR2 YYNGEE. The trim removed 4 bases at V and 2 bases at J, leaving 10 bases unmatched. The CDR3 here is CASSPSGTGMTYNEQFF. CDR3 nucleotide sequence: TGTGCCAGCAGCCCCTCCGGGACAGGGATGACCTACAATGAGCAGTTCTTC. Using reference TRBV9 and TRBJ2-1 for the parts outside the CDR3, the full variable domain is DSGVTQTPKHLITATGQRVTLRCSPRSGDLSVYWYQQSLDQGLQFLIQYYNGEERAKGNILERFSAQQFPDLHSELNLSSLELGDSALYFCASSPSGTGMTYNEQFFGPGTRLTVL.

V is TRBV7-8 and J is TRBJ2-3; D is unclear. The CDR3 extends over 12 amino acids. Germline V gene sequence: CDR1 SGHVS, CDR2 FQNEAQ. Trimming left V 3 bases short and J 3 bases short, with 4 bases between. CDR3 DNA sequence: TGTGCCAGCAGCTTTAGAACAGATACGCAGTATTTT. Protein product: CASSFRTDTQYF. Using reference TRBV7-8 and TRBJ2-3 for the parts outside the CDR3, the full variable domain is GAGVSQSPRYKVAKRGQDVALRCDPISGHVSLFWYQQALGQGPEFLTYFQNEAQLDKSGLPSDRFFAERPEGSVSTLKIQRTQQEDSAVYLCASSFRTDTQYFGPGTRLTVL.